These 15 T cell receptor beta chains share one sample of origin, sequenced in a study of sequential checkpoint blockade in melanoma. Profiled with immunoSEQ multiplex PCR; TCRdb holds only in-frame clones, not every one. The sample shows fewer than 20,000 clones, approximately 77% of them seen only once. Treatment noted: randomized to nivolumab then ipilimumab (arm A) or the reverse (arm B). The sequencing used CD8+ T cells sorted from blood (inferred from file names), collected from a patient given nivolumab and ipilimumab in sequence. The receptors shown here come from a human donor with melanoma.

The chain combines TRBV4-1 with TRBJ1-4, with 7 bases fitting TRBD1. The germline V gene has CDR1 MGHRA and CDR2 YSYEKL. V lost 0 bases, J lost 8 bases, and 9 bases stayed unmatched. There are 16 residues in the CDR3. In DNA, the CDR3 is TGCGCCAGCAGCCAAGATCTTTTCAGGGGGGAGGAAAAACTGTTTTTT. Translated: CASSQDLFRGEEKLFF.

Remarks on this clone: Other DNA sequences from this sample encode an identical CDR3 as well. The chain has TRBV7-8 and TRBJ1-2, with unresolved D. The V end lost 0 bases, the J end lost 5 bases, and 7 bases lay between the germline ends. This CDR3 contains 13 residues. Germline assignment: CDR1 SGHVS and CDR2 FQNEAQ. CDR3 sequence (DNA): TGTGCCAGCAGCTTAGCACGAGGGTATGGCTACACCTTC. It is translated as CASSLARGYGYTF.

This rearrangement joins TRBV7-9 to TRBJ1-2; D call uncertain. The CDR3 is 13 amino acids. Germline assignment: CDR1 SEHNR and CDR2 FQNEAQ (reference sequence). The ends were cut back, 1 base at V and 2 bases at J, with 5 bases in the middle. The CDR3 reads CASSLVSNYGYTF. Here the CDR3 DNA reads TGTGCCAGCAGCTTAGTGTCGAACTATGGCTACACCTTC.

This clone showed up just a few times. The rearrangement uses TRBV12-5 and TRBJ1-5; D is unresolved. The CDR3 extends over 14 amino acids. Germline CDR1 LGHNT, CDR2 FRNRAP. Between the trimmed V and J ends, which lost 6 bases and 0 bases, there was a span of 9 bases. Written as DNA, the CDR3 is TGTGCTAGTGGGAGAGACTATAGCAATCAGCCCCAGCATTTT. It is translated as CASGRDYSNQPQHF. Together with reference TRBV12-5 and TRBJ1-5, the CDR3 gives the full variable domain: DARVTQTPRHKVTEMGQEVTMRCQPILGHNTVFWYRQTMMQGLELLAYFRNRAPLDDSGMPKDRFSAEMPDATLATLKIQPSEPRDSAVYFCASGRDYSNQPQHFGDGTRLSIL.

The chain uses TRBV5-6 and TRBJ2-7; TRBD1 matches 8 bases. The CDR3 is 14 amino acids. Trimming cost V 0 bases and J 6 bases; bases outside gene matches: 5. CDR1 and CDR2 (germline): SGHDT, YYEEEE. The CDR3 sequence is CASSLGDRGPEQYF. The CDR3 nucleotides are TGTGCCAGCAGCTTGGGTGACAGGGGACCCGAGCAGTACTTC.

The rearrangement links TRBV4-1 to TRBJ1-2; D perhaps matches TRBD1 (6 bases). Looked up from germline, CDR1 is MGHRA and CDR2 is YSYEKL. V lost 2 bases and J 1 base, leaving 11 bases between the germline ends. The CDR3 runs to 15 residues. The CDR3 DNA reads TGCGCCAGCAGCCAACTCAGGGGAAATAACTATGGCTACACCTTC. Protein sequence: CASSQLRGNNYGYTF.

As concerns this clone: The junction and the germline gene differ at one end; a read error may be behind it. This specimen includes other DNA sequences encoding the same CDR3. The gene calls are TRBV11-3 and TRBJ1-1; tentative D call: TRBD1 (6 bases). This CDR3 contains 14 residues. Germline V gives CDR1 SGHNT, CDR2 YENEEA. CDR3 nucleotides: TGTGCCAGCAGCGACCAACAGGGTTGGACTGAGGCTTTCTTT. The encoded protein is CASSDQQGWTEAFF. Looking up the rest from reference TRBV11-3 and TRBJ1-1 gives the full variable domain: EAGVVQSPRYKIIEKKQPVAFWCNPISGHNTLYWYLQNLGQGPELLIRYENEEAVDDSQLPKDRFSAERLKGVDSTLKIQPAELGDSAVYLCASSDQQGWTEAFFGQGTRLTVV.

This clone was picked up a small number of times. A much larger clone differs from this one at a single base, so this may be a read error. This chain connects TRBV5-1 to TRBJ1-3, with a weak D call TRBD1 (6 bases). Germline V gives CDR1 SGHRS, CDR2 YFSETQ. V gave up 5 bases and J gave up 1 base, with 13 bases separating them. The CDR3 is made up of 15 amino acids. The CDR3 nucleotides read TGCGCCAGCAGTAGGGGACAAGCATCTGGAAACACCATATATTTT. This translates into CASSRGQASGNTIYF. Full variable domain (remainder filled in from reference TRBV5-1 and TRBJ1-3): KAGVTQTPRYLIKTRGQQVTLSCSPISGHRSVSWYQQTPGQGLQFLFEYFSETQRNKGNFPGRFSGRQFSNSRSEMNVSTLELGDSALYLCASSRGQASGNTIYFGEGSWLTVV.

The chain couples TRBV2 to TRBJ1-1, with D unresolved. V dropped 6 bases and J dropped 4 bases, with 9 bases sitting between them. This CDR3 comprises 12 residues. From germline, CDR1 is SNHLY and CDR2 FYNNEI. The CDR3 is CASSESTTEAFF. For the CDR3, the DNA is TGTGCCAGCAGCGAGAGTACCACTGAAGCTTTCTTT.

This clone is medium-sized. The rearrangement links TRBV5-1 to TRBJ1-5; 7 nucleotides line up with TRBD1. V shed 3 bases, J shed 4 bases, and the junction held 7 bases outside the gene matches. Per germline, CDR1 SGHRS and CDR2 YFSETQ. CDR3 length: 15 residues. Here the CDR3 DNA reads TGCGCCAGCAGCTCAGGGACAGAGTCTAATCAGCCCCAGCATTTT. Protein: CASSSGTESNQPQHF. Based on the CDR3 plus reference TRBV5-1 and TRBJ1-5, the full variable domain is KAGVTQTPRYLIKTRGQQVTLSCSPISGHRSVSWYQQTPGQGLQFLFEYFSETQRNKGNFPGRFSGRQFSNSRSEMNVSTLELGDSALYLCASSSGTESNQPQHFGDGTRLSIL.

This chain's CDR3 is CASTPNGVEQYF. In nucleotides, the CDR3 is TGTGCCAGCACCCCCAACGGGGTCGAGCAGTACTTC. The chain employs TRBV6-5 and TRBJ2-7, with a tentative D call TRBD2 (5 bases). V lost 7 bases and J lost 6, with 13 bases in between. The CDR3 runs to 12 residues. Per germline, CDR1 MNHEY and CDR2 SVGAGI.

This sequence joins TRBV18 and TRBJ1-1, with 8 bases lining up with TRBD1. CDR1 KGHSH and CDR2 LQKENI come from the germline V gene. V gave up 2 bases and J gave up 1 base; unmatched junction bases: 6. The CDR3 runs 16 residues. In nucleotides, the CDR3 is TGTGCCAGCTCACCAGAACCAGGGGGCAGGAACACTGAAGCTTTCTTT. This translates into CASSPEPGGRNTEAFF.

V usage is TRBV7-9 and J usage is TRBJ2-5, with 11 nucleotides matching TRBD1. J gave up 0 bases and V 5 bases, and 5 bases lay outside the gene matches. CDR1 and CDR2 (germline): SEHNR, FQNEAQ (reference sequence). This CDR3 comprises 16 residues. The DNA of the CDR3 is TGTGCCAGCAGCCGCCGGGACAGGGGGGACCAAGAGACCCAGTACTTC. Its protein is CASSRRDRGDQETQYF. Full variable domain (rest looked up from reference TRBV7-9 and TRBJ2-5): DTGVSQNPRHKITKRGQNVTFRCDPISEHNRLYWYRQTLGQGPEFLTYFQNEAQLEKSRLLSDRFSAERPKGSFSTLEIQRTEQGDSAMYLCASSRRDRGDQETQYFGPGTRLLVL.

About this clone itself: This sample also contains other DNA sequences that code for the same CDR3. The CDR3: CASSPGQASQETQYF. In DNA, the CDR3 is TGTGCCAGCAGCCCGGGACAGGCCAGCCAAGAGACCCAGTACTTC. This chain uses TRBV5-8 with TRBJ2-5, with TRBD1 matching over 8 bases. Germline lookup yields CDR1 SGHTS and CDR2 YDEGEE. Losses at the gene ends were 4 bases for V and 1 base for J; bases not matched to a gene: 6. This CDR3 has 15 residues.

On this clone: This likely reflects a read error, since a far larger clone is one base away. The rearrangement joins TRBV5-3 to TRBJ1-1; a weak D match, TRBD1 (5 bases). TRBV5-3 carries the ORF label, with uncertain function. V lost 1 base and J lost 4, with 5 bases in between. The CDR3 has 12 residues. The CDR3 reads CARSLRGTEAFF. The CDR3, as DNA: TGTGCCAGAAGCTTGAGGGGCACTGAAGCTTTCTTT.